Listed here are 13 T cell receptor beta chains from one sample, sequenced in a study of T cells after yellow fever vaccination. From the 5' RACE reads, TCRdb called clonotypes with MiXCR, one entry per CDR3 protein. The sample gives roughly 70,000 distinct CDR3 sequences, 7.5% to 9% of which show up once; about 40% is in the top ten. Material: CD8+ T cells sorted from PBMCs, obtained on the day of the yellow fever booster vaccination. Every receptor here comes from a young man who received the YFV17D yellow fever vaccine.

V gene TRBV7-6 combines with J gene TRBJ2-5, with a possible D match to TRBD1 (5 bases). The germline gives CDR1 SGHVS, CDR2 FNYEAQ. Trimming left V 1 base short and J 2 bases short, with 8 bases between. The CDR3 covers 14 residues. CDR3 in DNA: TGTGCCAGCAGCTTAGGGGCAGGGCAAGAGACCCAGTACTTC. This encodes CASSLGAGQETQYF. The full variable domain, in which reference TRBV7-6 and TRBJ2-5 provide the parts outside the CDR3, is GAGVSQSPRYKVTKRGQDVALRCDPISGHVSLYWYRQALGQGPEFLTYFNYEAQQDKSGLPNDRFSAERPEGSISTLTIQRTEQRDSAMYRCASSLGAGQETQYFGPGTRLLVL.

This clonotype was seen repeatedly, ten times or more. The gene calls are TRBV28 and TRBJ1-3; D remains ambiguous. V was clipped by 6 bases and J by 5 bases, with 8 bases between them. CDR1 is MDHEN and CDR2 is SYDVKM in the germline V gene. The CDR3 is 12 residues long. CDR3 region: CASSSPRNTIYF. The CDR3 coding sequence is TGTGCCAGCAGCTCACCGCGAAACACCATATATTTT.

This clonotype was observed a few times. The CDR3 coding sequence is TGCGCCAGCAGCGTTACCGGGACAGGGGGCGTCGAGCAGTACTTC. Translated: CASSVTGTGGVEQYF. The gene calls are TRBV5-1 and TRBJ2-7, with 12 nucleotides matching TRBD1. J was trimmed by 6 bases and V by 4 bases; bases with no gene match: 8. This CDR3 is built from 15 residues. CDR1 and CDR2 from the germline V gene are SGHRS and YFSETQ.

This clonotype was seen just once. V is TRBV5-5 and J is TRBJ1-1; D is perhaps TRBD1 (5 bases). Deletions cut 0 bases from V and 1 base from J, with 13 bases between. CDR1 is SGHKS, CDR2 YYEKEE, per germline (reference sequence). CDR3 length: 16 residues. The CDR3 spells CASSLGTWGGNTEAFF. The CDR3 nucleotides read TGTGCCAGCAGCTTGGGGACATGGGGAGGGAACACTGAAGCTTTCTTT.

J is TRBJ2-7 and V is TRBV12-3 or TRBV12-4; possible D gene TRBD1, 7 bases. This CDR3 region has 13 residues. The ends were cut back, 4 bases at V and 11 bases at J, with 18 bases in the middle. Here the CDR3 DNA reads TGTGCCAGCAGTTCGGGGGACAGAAGAGAGGAGTACTTC. Protein: CASSSGDRREEYF.

The V call is TRBV25-1, the J call TRBJ2-5, with D perhaps TRBD1 (6 bases). CDR1 MGHDK and CDR2 SYGVNS come from the germline V gene. The CDR3 covers 11 residues. Trimming left V 10 bases short and J 5 bases short, with 11 bases between. CDR3 protein: CATDSFETQYF. The CDR3 nucleotides are TGTGCCACGGACAGCTTCGAGACCCAGTACTTC.

J is TRBJ2-3 and V is TRBV3-1; maybe TRBD1 (7 bases). The CDR3 loop spans 14 amino acids. Germline V gene lookup returns CDR1 LGHDT and CDR2 YNNKEL (reference sequence). V was clipped by 3 bases and J by 6 bases, with 13 bases between them. CDR3 in DNA: TGTGCCAGCAGCCATGCGACAGGGACTGATACGCAGTATTTT. Protein product: CASSHATGTDTQYF.

This clonotype was seen a few times. This chain links TRBV29-1 with TRBJ2-7; D remains ambiguous. This CDR3 region has 13 residues. Germline V gene lookup returns CDR1 SQVTM and CDR2 ANQGSEA. The germline V and J ends were trimmed by 6 bases and 0 bases, with 12 bases remaining between them. The CDR3 region has the DNA TGCAGCGTCCATCTAATAAGCTCCTACGAGCAGTACTTC. Residues: CSVHLISSYEQYF.

This clonotype was observed at least ten times. The V gene is TRBV12-5, the J gene TRBJ2-3, with D tentatively TRBD2 (5 bases). This CDR3 spans 18 amino acids. V lost 7 bases, J lost 0 bases, and 23 bases lay in between. Germline CDR1 reads LGHNT; CDR2 reads FRNRAP. CDR3 DNA: TGTGCTAGTGTCTTCACAACGGACTCATATAGTAGCACAGATACGCAGTATTTT. It yields the protein CASVFTTDSYSSTDTQYF. Full variable domain (remainder filled in from reference TRBV12-5 and TRBJ2-3): DARVTQTPRHKVTEMGQEVTMRCQPILGHNTVFWYRQTMMQGLELLAYFRNRAPLDDSGMPKDRFSAEMPDATLATLKIQPSEPRDSAVYFCASVFTTDSYSSTDTQYFGPGTRLTVL.

This clonotype turned up a few times. The chain employs TRBV4-3 and TRBJ2-3; the match to TRBD2 covers 14 bases. From germline, CDR1 is LGHNA and CDR2 YSLEER. The CDR3 runs 17 residues. Losses at the gene ends were 4 bases for V and 3 bases for J; bases not matched to a gene: 6. For the CDR3, the DNA is TGCGCCAGCAGCCCCGGGACTAGCGGGAGAGAGACAGATACGCAGTATTTT. Translating it yields CASSPGTSGRETDTQYF.

This clonotype was observed a handful of times. The rearrangement uses TRBV4-3 and TRBJ2-5; TRBD2 is a possible D gene (6 bases). V was clipped by 0 bases and J by 2 bases, with 10 bases between them. CDR1 and CDR2 from the germline V gene are LGHNA and YSLEER. The CDR3 runs to 15 residues. The CDR3 here is CASSQEFLAQETQYF. The CDR3 coding sequence is TGCGCCAGCAGCCAAGAATTCCTAGCGCAAGAGACCCAGTACTTC.

The chain carries TRBV27 and TRBJ1-2, with 10 bases that match TRBD1. Germline V gives CDR1 MNHEY, CDR2 SMNVEV (reference sequence). V was pared by 3 bases and J by 9 bases, with 7 bases of the junction left unmatched. The CDR3 is 14 amino acids. The CDR3 is CASSLSGTGERYTF. The CDR3 nucleotides are TGTGCCAGCAGTTTGTCCGGGACAGGGGAGCGCTACACCTTC.

The chain links TRBV15 to TRBJ2-5; tentative D call: TRBD1 (5 bases). This CDR3 is built from 15 residues. Trimming took off 1 base at V and 4 bases at J, with 13 bases between the two ends. From germline, CDR1 is LNHNV and CDR2 YYDKDF (reference sequence). This CDR3 is CATSRGQGLSETQYF. For the CDR3, the DNA is TGTGCCACCAGCAGAGGTCAGGGATTGTCAGAGACCCAGTACTTC.